Presented here are 28 T cell receptor beta chains from one specimen sequenced in a study of blood T cell repertoires in COVID-19. Assay: immunoSEQ multiplex PCR; the TCRdb copy retains only in-frame clones and omits some. This sample yields about 140,000 clones, of which 65% to 80% are seen a single time; 16% belongs to the top ten. The sequencing input was peripheral blood. All receptors derive from a man in his fifties or sixties with acute or convalescent COVID-19.

This clone was observed a few times. The CDR3 sequence is CASSPRTGGSYEQYF. CDR3 bases: TGTGCCAGTAGTCCCAGGACAGGGGGTTCCTACGAGCAGTACTTC. V and J are TRBV19 and TRBJ2-7, with 10 nucleotides matching TRBD1. Trimming removed 5 bases from V and 1 base from J; junction bases left unmatched: 5. The CDR3 has 15 residues. The germline CDR1 and CDR2 sequences are LNHDA and SQIVND (reference sequence).

The chain joins TRBV5-5 to TRBJ1-5; 8 bases are shared with TRBD1. CDR1 and CDR2 (germline): SGHKS, YYEKEE (reference sequence). The trim removed 4 bases at V and 2 bases at J, leaving 5 bases unmatched. This CDR3 region has 15 residues. Here the CDR3 DNA reads TGTGCCAGCAGCGACAGGGGAGGTGGCAATCAGCCCCAGCATTTT. This encodes CASSDRGGGNQPQHF.

About this clone itself: The junction does not match germline at one end; this may be a read error. V gene TRBV3-1 (or the pseudogene TRBV3-2) combines with J gene TRBJ1-2; D is unresolved. Germline V lookup: CDR1 LGHDT, CDR2 YNNKEL (reference sequence). The CDR3 runs 14 residues. The CDR3 bases are TGTGCCAGCAGACAAGACCCGGGTTTAGGTGGCTACACCTTC. Protein sequence: CASRQDPGLGGYTF.

The chain uses TRBV7-6 and TRBJ2-3, with TRBD2 identical over 12 bases. CDR1 and CDR2 from the germline V gene are SGHVS and FNYEAQ. Trimming cost V 4 bases and J 1 base; bases outside gene matches: 6. The CDR3 has 17 amino acids. The CDR3 sequence: CASSSLAGGRGTDTQYF. The CDR3 DNA is TGTGCCAGCAGCTCCCTAGCGGGGGGGCGGGGCACAGATACGCAGTATTTT.

The chain combines TRBV3-1 (or the pseudogene TRBV3-2) with TRBJ2-1; TRBD2 matches at 11 bases. Germline-derived CDR1 and CDR2 are LGHDT and YNNKEL (reference sequence). Losses at the gene ends were 3 bases for V and 10 bases for J; bases not matched to a gene: 5. The CDR3 totals 14 residues. As DNA, the CDR3 is TGTGCCAGCAGCCATATAGCGGGGGGGATAGAGCAGTTCTTC. Its translation: CASSHIAGGIEQFF.

This clone was counted once. The J gene is TRBJ2-4, the V gene TRBV21-1; the D call in the table, TRBD2, was not verified against the DNA. TRBV21-1 is classified as a pseudogene. The CDR3 has 18 amino acids. CDR3 amino acids: CASSKEARRGSGRNIQYF. The CDR3 coding sequence is TGTGCCAGCAGCAAAGAGGCTAGGAGGGGATCGGGTCGAAACATTCAGTACTTC.

CDR3 bases: TGTGCCAGCTCACCTCCGGGACAGCTAGAGACCCAGTACTTC. It codes for CASSPPGQLETQYF. The chain joins TRBV18 to TRBJ2-5, with 7 bases identical to TRBD1. Germline assignment: CDR1 KGHSH and CDR2 LQKENI. The CDR3 consists of 14 residues. The J segment lost 4 bases and the V segment lost 3 bases, leaving 5 bases of the junction unmatched.

The V and J genes are TRBV27 and TRBJ1-5; D is unresolved. The CDR3 covers 12 residues. Germline assignment: CDR1 MNHEY and CDR2 SMNVEV (reference sequence). V was clipped by 4 bases and J by 7 bases, with 8 bases between them. CDR3 DNA: TGTGCCAGCAGTTCGGGGTGGCAGCCCCAGCATTTT. Its protein product is CASSSGWQPQHF.

This clone appeared a few times. V usage is TRBV10-1 and J usage is TRBJ2-6, with a weak D call TRBD2 (6 bases). V was clipped by 4 bases and J by 2 bases, with 12 bases between them. The CDR3 is made up of 16 amino acids. The germline V gene has CDR1 WNHNN and CDR2 SYGVQD (reference sequence). The CDR3 loop reads CASSGAGGAGANVLTF. CDR3 nucleotide sequence: TGCGCCAGCAGTGGGGCCGGCGGGGCTGGGGCCAACGTCCTGACTTTC.

The genes are TRBV19 and TRBJ2-1; 8 positions match TRBD2. Trimming removed 5 bases from V and 9 bases from J; junction bases left unmatched: 15. The CDR3 is made up of 16 amino acids. Germline CDR1 is LNHDA and CDR2 is SQIVND (reference sequence). CDR3 sequence: CASSGLRGGQRREQFF. The CDR3 DNA reads as TGTGCCAGTAGTGGCCTACGGGGGGGCCAACGTCGTGAGCAGTTCTTC. The full variable domain, rest sourced from reference TRBV19 and TRBJ2-1, is DGGITQSPKYLFRKEGQNVTLSCEQNLNHDAMYWYRQDPGQGLRLIYYSQIVNDFQKGDIAEGYSVSREKKESFPLTVTSAQKNPTAFYLCASSGLRGGQRREQFFGPGTRLTVL.

The CDR3 loop reads CAWSREGWNIQYF. The CDR3 region has the DNA TGTGCCTGGAGTCGGGAGGGGTGGAACATTCAGTACTTC. This rearrangement joins TRBV30 to TRBJ2-4; 8 positions match TRBD2. The CDR3 contains 13 residues. Germline values: CDR1 GTSNPN, CDR2 SVGIG (reference sequence). V gave up 2 bases and J gave up 7 bases; unmatched junction bases: 4. The full variable domain, completed using reference TRBV30 and TRBJ2-4, is SQTIHQWPATLVQPVGSPLSLECTVEGTSNPNLYWYRQAAGRGLQLLFYSVGIGQISSEVPQNLSASRPQDRQFILSSKKLLLSDSGFYLCAWSREGWNIQYFGAGTRLSVL.

The chain joins TRBV28 to TRBJ1-2; 10 bases agree with TRBD1. After removal of 5 bases from V and 7 bases from J, the junction contained 7 bases not matched to a gene. From germline, CDR1 is MDHEN and CDR2 SYDVKM. The CDR3 extends over 14 amino acids. CDR3 residues: CASSTRQGASGYTF. In DNA form, the CDR3 reads TGTGCCAGCAGTACAAGACAGGGGGCGAGTGGCTACACCTTC.

The V gene is TRBV6-5, the J gene TRBJ2-7; weak D call: TRBD1 (5 bases). V lost 5 bases and J lost 4, with 12 bases in between. Per the germline V gene, CDR1 is MNHEY and CDR2 is SVGAGI. The CDR3 spans 13 residues. The CDR3 coding sequence is TGTGCCAGCAGTCAGGGATCAGGGTACGAGCAGTACGTC. Protein: CASSQGSGYEQYV.

This clone was observed a handful of times. At the DNA level, this CDR3 is encoded by other sequences in the same sample as well. The chain couples TRBV5-1 to TRBJ2-5; 7 bases agree with TRBD2. Germline V gene lookup returns CDR1 SGHRS and CDR2 YFSETQ. V lost 0 bases, J lost 2 bases, and 4 bases stayed unmatched. The CDR3 has 15 residues. CDR3 sequence: CASSLESSGQETQYF. CDR3 bases: TGCGCCAGCAGCTTGGAGTCTAGCGGACAAGAGACCCAGTACTTC.

The chain carries TRBV7-8 and TRBJ1-5, with D possibly TRBD1 on 5 matching bases. This CDR3 spans 15 amino acids. Germline lookup yields CDR1 SGHVS and CDR2 FQNEAQ. V was clipped by 5 bases and J by 2 bases, with 13 bases between them. The CDR3 DNA sequence: TGTGCCAGCAGCCCGGGGGGGTTGGGCAATCAGCCCCAGCATTTT. It specifies CASSPGGLGNQPQHF.

The CDR3 bases are TGTGCCAGCAGTTTAGGAGGAGAGACGCCTGGAAACACCATATATTTT. This gives the protein CASSLGGETPGNTIYF. The chain uses TRBV28 and TRBJ1-3, with D hard to call. Deletions cut 2 bases from V and 2 bases from J, with 13 bases between. CDR1 and CDR2 (germline): MDHEN, SYDVKM. This CDR3 is 16 amino acids long.

The CDR3: CASTARQGRGDTEAFF. The CDR3 region has the DNA TGTGCCAGTACTGCACGACAGGGGCGAGGCGACACTGAAGCTTTCTTT. V usage is TRBV19 and J usage is TRBJ1-1; 8 nucleotides line up with TRBD1. CDR1 LNHDA and CDR2 SQIVND come from the germline V gene (reference sequence). The length of the CDR3 is 16 residues. The ends lost 7 bases at V and 3 bases at J; junction bases unmatched: 13. Full variable domain (outside the CDR3, taken from reference TRBV19 and TRBJ1-1): DGGITQSPKYLFRKEGQNVTLSCEQNLNHDAMYWYRQDPGQGLRLIYYSQIVNDFQKGDIAEGYSVSREKKESFPLTVTSAQKNPTAFYLCASTARQGRGDTEAFFGQGTRLTVV.

The chain recombines TRBV7-2 with TRBJ2-3; 9 bases align to TRBD2. Trimming cost V 5 bases and J 8 bases; bases outside gene matches: 11. The CDR3 covers 15 residues. Germline CDR1 is SGHTA and CDR2 is FQGNSA. CDR3 region: CASSPRWGAGGTQYF. In DNA, the CDR3 is TGTGCCAGCAGCCCCCGATGGGGAGCGGGGGGTACGCAGTATTTT.

The rearrangement links TRBV3-1 (or the pseudogene TRBV3-2) to TRBJ2-2; TRBD1 matches at 11 bases. Per the germline V gene, CDR1 is LGHDT and CDR2 is YNNKEL (reference sequence). Germline trimming cut 0 bases from V and 7 bases from J; bases unmatched to any gene: 4. CDR3 length: 16 residues. This CDR3 is CASSQDFGTGGGELFF. CDR3 coding DNA: TGTGCCAGCAGCCAAGATTTTGGGACAGGGGGCGGGGAGCTGTTTTTT.

CDR3 amino acids: CASSSTGFGTEAFF. For the CDR3, the DNA is TGTGCCAGCAGTTCGACAGGGTTTGGCACTGAAGCTTTCTTT. V gene TRBV6-5 combines with J gene TRBJ1-1, with 7 bases identical to TRBD1. There are 14 residues in the CDR3. The V gene end was trimmed by 4 bases and the J gene end by 4 bases; junction bases not matched to a gene: 6. CDR1 is MNHEY and CDR2 is SVGAGI in the germline V gene.

Here the CDR3 reads CASTGGGFGELFF. The CDR3, as DNA: TGTGCCAGTACTGGCGGTGGGTTCGGGGAGCTGTTTTTT. V and J are TRBV19 and TRBJ2-2; D gene unclear. CDR1 is LNHDA, CDR2 SQIVND, per germline (reference sequence). The CDR3 runs 13 residues. V gave up 7 bases and J gave up 7 bases, with 13 bases separating them.

V usage is TRBV24-1 and J usage is TRBJ2-5; perhaps TRBD1 as D (5 bases). This CDR3 is built from 14 residues. Germline V lookup: CDR1 KGHDR, CDR2 SFDVKD. Trimming removed 3 bases at V and 8 bases at J, with 15 bases between. The DNA for the CDR3 is TGTGCCACCAGTGATCCTGGACACGCGGAAACCCAGTACTTC. Translation gives CATSDPGHAETQYF.

This clone was observed a handful of times. This chain connects TRBV5-8 to TRBJ2-7; D is ambiguous. The CDR3 sequence is 15 residues long. Germline loops: CDR1 SGHTS, CDR2 YDEGEE. V lost 5 bases, J lost 1 base, and 16 bases lay in between. The CDR3 loop reads CASSPNGAFSYEQYF. CDR3 DNA sequence: TGTGCCAGCAGTCCCAACGGTGCTTTTTCCTACGAGCAGTACTTC. The variable domain in full, with the rest retrieved from reference TRBV5-8 and TRBJ2-7, is EAGVTQSPTHLIKTRGQQATLRCSPISGHTSVYWYQQALGLGLQFLLWYDEGEERNRGNFPPRFSGRQFPNYSSELNVNALELEDSALYLCASSPNGAFSYEQYFGPGTRLTVT.

This clone was observed a few times. The chain uses TRBV6-5 and TRBJ1-6, with D unresolved. The germline gives CDR1 MNHEY, CDR2 SVGAGI. Between the trimmed V and J ends, which lost 7 bases and 5 bases, there was a span of 9 bases. This CDR3 is built from 13 residues. CDR3 coding DNA: TGTGCCAGCACGGGGTCAAATAATTCACCCCTCCACTTT. This codes for CASTGSNNSPLHF.

J is TRBJ1-1 and V is TRBV7-3; 9 bases align to TRBD1. Germline loops: CDR1 SGHTA, CDR2 FQGTGA. The CDR3 consists of 14 residues. V lost 2 bases to trimming and J lost 7 bases; unmatched junction nucleotides: 5. The CDR3 DNA reads TGTGCCAGCAGCTTAGCGGCGGGACAGGGTGAAGCTTTCTTT. This sequence encodes CASSLAAGQGEAFF.

This clone was seen only once. The CDR3 DNA is TGTGCCAGCAGCGTAGCACAGGGTTTGGATGAAAAACTGTTTTTT. Amino acid sequence: CASSVAQGLDEKLFF. V and J are TRBV9 and TRBJ1-4; weak D call: TRBD1 (6 bases). This CDR3 is 15 amino acids long. Trimming shortened V by 0 bases and J by 6 bases, and 12 bases separated the two germline ends. The germline CDR1 and CDR2 sequences are SGDLS and YYNGEE. The whole variable domain, remainder taken from reference TRBV9 and TRBJ1-4, is DSGVTQTPKHLITATGQRVTLRCSPRSGDLSVYWYQQSLDQGLQFLIQYYNGEERAKGNILERFSAQQFPDLHSELNLSSLELGDSALYFCASSVAQGLDEKLFFGSGTQLSVL.

The J gene is TRBJ1-6, the V gene TRBV27; D may be TRBD1 (5 bases). The CDR3 has 14 amino acids. V shed 1 base and J shed 6 bases, with 7 bases lying between them. Germline loops: CDR1 MNHEY, CDR2 SMNVEV (reference sequence). CDR3 protein: CASSLLQVNSPLHF. The DNA of the CDR3 is TGTGCCAGCAGTTTATTACAGGTTAATTCACCCCTCCACTTT.

This clone has a single count. This sequence joins TRBV7-9 and TRBJ1-1, with a possible D match to TRBD1 (5 bases). Per germline, CDR1 SEHNR and CDR2 FQNEAQ (reference sequence). The CDR3 covers 16 residues. The V and J ends lost 0 bases and 0 bases respectively, with 11 bases between them. The CDR3 DNA is TGTGCCAGCAGCTTAGCGCCCGCAGGGCTGAACACTGAAGCTTTCTTT. The encoded protein is CASSLAPAGLNTEAFF.